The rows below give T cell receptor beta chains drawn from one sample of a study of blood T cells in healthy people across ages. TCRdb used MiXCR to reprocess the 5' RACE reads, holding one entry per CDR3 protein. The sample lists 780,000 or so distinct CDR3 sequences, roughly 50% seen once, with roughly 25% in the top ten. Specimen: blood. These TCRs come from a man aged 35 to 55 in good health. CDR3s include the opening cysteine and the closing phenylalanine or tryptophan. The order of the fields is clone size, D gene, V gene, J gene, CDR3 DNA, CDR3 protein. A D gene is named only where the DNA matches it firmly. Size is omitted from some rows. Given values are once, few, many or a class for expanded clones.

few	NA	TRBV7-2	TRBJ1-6	TGTGCCAGCAGCTTAGATGTCTCACCCCTCCACTTT	CASSLDVSPLHF
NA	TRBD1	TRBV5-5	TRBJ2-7	TGTGCCAGCAGCGTCATGGGGGAAAGAGGGGGCGGTTACGAGCAGTACTTC	CASSVMGERGGGYEQYF
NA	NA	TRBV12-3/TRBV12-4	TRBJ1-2	TGTGCCAGCAAACAGAATAATAACTATGGCTACACCTTC	CASKQNNNYGYTF
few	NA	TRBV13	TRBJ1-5	TGTGCCAGCAGCTTCGGGGGAAACAATCAGCCCCAGCATTTT	CASSFGGNNQPQHF
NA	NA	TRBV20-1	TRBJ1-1	TGCAGTGCTAGGCGGAGGTTCTCGGAAGCTTTCTTT	CSARRRFSEAFF
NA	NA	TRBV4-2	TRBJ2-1	TGTGCCAGCAGCCAAGAAGGAGGAGGGCTCTCCTACAATGAGCAGTTCTTC	CASSQEGGGLSYNEQFF
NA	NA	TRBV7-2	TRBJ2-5	TGTGCCAGCAGTCAATTTTGGGGGGGCGCCGGGGAGACCCAGTACTTC	CASSQFWGGAGETQYF
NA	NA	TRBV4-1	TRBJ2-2	TGCGCCAGCAGGCAACTTACTAGTCTCACCGGGGAGCTGTTTTTT	CASRQLTSLTGELFF
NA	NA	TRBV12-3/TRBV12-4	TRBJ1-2	TGTGCCAGCAGTTTGGTGGAGTATGGCTACACCTTC	CASSLVEYGYTF
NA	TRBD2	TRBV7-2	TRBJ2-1	TGTGCCAGCAGCTTATCTTTGGCGGGGGGGTACAATGAGCAGTTCTTC	CASSLSLAGGYNEQFF